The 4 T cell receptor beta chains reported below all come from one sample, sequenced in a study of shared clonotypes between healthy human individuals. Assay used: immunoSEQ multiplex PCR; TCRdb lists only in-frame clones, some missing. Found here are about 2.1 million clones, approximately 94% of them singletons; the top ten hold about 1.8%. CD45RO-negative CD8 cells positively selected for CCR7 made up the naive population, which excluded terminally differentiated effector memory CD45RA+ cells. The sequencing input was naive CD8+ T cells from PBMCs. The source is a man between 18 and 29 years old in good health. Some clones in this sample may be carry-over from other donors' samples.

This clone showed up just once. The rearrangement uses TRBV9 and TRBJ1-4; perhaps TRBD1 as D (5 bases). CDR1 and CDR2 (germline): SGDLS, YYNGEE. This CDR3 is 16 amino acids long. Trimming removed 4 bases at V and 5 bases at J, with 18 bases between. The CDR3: CASSTAGTGTNEKLFF. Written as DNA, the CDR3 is TGTGCCAGCAGCACTGCCGGGACGGGAACAAATGAAAAACTGTTTTTT.

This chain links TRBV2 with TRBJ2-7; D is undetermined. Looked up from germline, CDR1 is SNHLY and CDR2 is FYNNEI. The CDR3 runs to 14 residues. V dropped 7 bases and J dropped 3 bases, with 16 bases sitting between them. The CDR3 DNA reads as TGTGCCAGCAACATGCCAACAGAACTCTACGAGCAGTACTTC. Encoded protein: CASNMPTELYEQYF.

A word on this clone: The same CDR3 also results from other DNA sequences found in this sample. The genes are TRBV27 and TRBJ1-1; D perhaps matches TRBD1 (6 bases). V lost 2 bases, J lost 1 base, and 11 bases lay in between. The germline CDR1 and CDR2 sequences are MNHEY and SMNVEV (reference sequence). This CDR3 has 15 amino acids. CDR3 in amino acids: CASSLRQGRNTEAFF. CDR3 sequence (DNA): TGTGCCAGCAGTTTAAGGCAGGGGCGGAACACTGAAGCTTTCTTT.

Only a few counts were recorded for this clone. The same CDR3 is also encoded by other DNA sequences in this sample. CDR3: CASRGGTEAFF. CDR3 in DNA: TGTGCCAGCAGGGGCGGGACGGAAGCTTTCTTT. The chain joins TRBV5-6 to TRBJ1-1, with a tentative D call TRBD1 (5 bases). Germline V CDR1 and CDR2: SGHDT, YYEEEE. V lost 5 bases to trimming and J lost 8 bases, with 10 bases between them. This CDR3 comprises 11 residues. The full variable domain, in which reference TRBV5-6 and TRBJ1-1 provide the parts outside the CDR3, is DAGVTQSPTHLIKTRGQQVTLRCSPKSGHDTVSWYQQALGQGPQFIFQYYEEEERQRGNFPDRFSGHQFPNYSSELNVNALLLGDSALYLCASRGGTEAFFGQGTRLTVV.